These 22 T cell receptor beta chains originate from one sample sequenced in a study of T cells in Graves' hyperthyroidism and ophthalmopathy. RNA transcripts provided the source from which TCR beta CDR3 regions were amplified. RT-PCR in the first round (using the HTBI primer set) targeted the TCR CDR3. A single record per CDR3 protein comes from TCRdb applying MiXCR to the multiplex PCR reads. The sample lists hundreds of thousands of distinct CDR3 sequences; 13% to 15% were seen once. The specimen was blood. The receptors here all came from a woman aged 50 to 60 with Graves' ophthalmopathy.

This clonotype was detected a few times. In nucleotides, the CDR3 is TGTGCCAGCCGAGGGGACAGAGCAACTAATGAAAAACTGTTTTTT. It translates to CASRGDRATNEKLFF. This rearrangement joins TRBV12-3 or TRBV12-4 to TRBJ1-4; 7 bases are shared with TRBD1. The CDR3 runs to 15 residues. V lost 8 bases, J lost 0 bases, and 6 bases stayed unmatched.

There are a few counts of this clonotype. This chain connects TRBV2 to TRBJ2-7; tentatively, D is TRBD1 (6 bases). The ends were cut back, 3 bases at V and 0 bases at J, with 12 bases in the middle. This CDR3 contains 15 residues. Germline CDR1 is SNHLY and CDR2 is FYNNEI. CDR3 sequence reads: CASSEFGQSSYEQYF. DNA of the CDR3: TGTGCCAGCAGTGAGTTCGGACAGTCCTCCTACGAGCAGTACTTC.

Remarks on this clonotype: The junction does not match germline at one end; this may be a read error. The CDR3 protein is CACSPEPYQPQHF. DNA of the CDR3: TGTGCCTGCAGTCCCGAACCCTATCAGCCCCAGCATTTT. The genes are TRBV27 and TRBJ1-5; D remains ambiguous. CDR1 and CDR2 (germline): MNHEY, SMNVEV (reference sequence). CDR3 length: 13 amino acids.

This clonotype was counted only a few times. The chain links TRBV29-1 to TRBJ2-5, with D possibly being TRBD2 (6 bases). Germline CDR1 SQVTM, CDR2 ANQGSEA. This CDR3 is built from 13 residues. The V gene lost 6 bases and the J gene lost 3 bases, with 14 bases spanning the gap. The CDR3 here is CSVDNGSKETQYF. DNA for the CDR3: TGCAGCGTAGATAACGGGAGCAAAGAGACCCAGTACTTC.

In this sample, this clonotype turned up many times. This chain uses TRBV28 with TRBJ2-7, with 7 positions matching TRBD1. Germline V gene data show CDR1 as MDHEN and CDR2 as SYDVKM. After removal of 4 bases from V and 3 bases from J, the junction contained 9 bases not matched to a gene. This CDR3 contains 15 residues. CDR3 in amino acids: CASSSPRQGDYEQYF. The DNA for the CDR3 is TGTGCCAGCAGTTCACCGCGACAGGGTGACTACGAGCAGTACTTC.

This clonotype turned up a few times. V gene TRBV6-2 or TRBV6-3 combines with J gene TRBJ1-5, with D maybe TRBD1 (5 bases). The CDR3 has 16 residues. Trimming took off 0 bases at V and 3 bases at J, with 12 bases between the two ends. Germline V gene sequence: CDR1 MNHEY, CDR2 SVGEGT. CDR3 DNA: TGTGCCAGCAGTTACTCGGTATTAGGGGTCAATCAGCCCCAGCATTTT. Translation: CASSYSVLGVNQPQHF.

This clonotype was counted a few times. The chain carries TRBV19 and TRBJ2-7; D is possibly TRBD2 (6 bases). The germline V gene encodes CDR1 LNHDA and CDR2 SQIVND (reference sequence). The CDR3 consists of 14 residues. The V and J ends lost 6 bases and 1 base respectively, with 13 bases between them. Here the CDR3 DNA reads TGTGCCAGTAGCTTACGGGAGAGGTCCTACGAGCAGTACTTC. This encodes CASSLRERSYEQYF.

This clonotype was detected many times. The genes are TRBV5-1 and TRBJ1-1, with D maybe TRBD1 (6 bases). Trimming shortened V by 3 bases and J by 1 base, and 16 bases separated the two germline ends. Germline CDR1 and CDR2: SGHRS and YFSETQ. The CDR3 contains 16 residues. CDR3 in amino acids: CASSSGDRPKNTEAFF. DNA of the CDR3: TGCGCCAGCAGCTCGGGAGACAGGCCTAAGAACACTGAAGCTTTCTTT.

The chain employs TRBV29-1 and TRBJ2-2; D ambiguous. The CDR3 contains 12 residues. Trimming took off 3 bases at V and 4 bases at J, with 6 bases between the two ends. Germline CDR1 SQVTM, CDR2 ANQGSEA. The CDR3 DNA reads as TGCAGCGTTGATCGTAGCACCGGGGAGCTGTTTTTT. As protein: CSVDRSTGELFF.

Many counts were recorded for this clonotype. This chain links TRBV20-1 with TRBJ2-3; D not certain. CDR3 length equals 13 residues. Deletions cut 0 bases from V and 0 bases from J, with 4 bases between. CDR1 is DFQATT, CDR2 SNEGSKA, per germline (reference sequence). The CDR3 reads CSARDRSTDTQYF. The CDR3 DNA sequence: TGCAGTGCTAGAGATAGGAGCACAGATACGCAGTATTTT.

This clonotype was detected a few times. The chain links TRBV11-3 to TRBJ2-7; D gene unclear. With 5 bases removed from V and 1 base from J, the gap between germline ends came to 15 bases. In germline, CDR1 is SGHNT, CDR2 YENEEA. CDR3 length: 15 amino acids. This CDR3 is CASSPRVARSYEQYF. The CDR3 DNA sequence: TGTGCCAGCAGCCCTCGGGTTGCTCGGTCCTACGAGCAGTACTTC.

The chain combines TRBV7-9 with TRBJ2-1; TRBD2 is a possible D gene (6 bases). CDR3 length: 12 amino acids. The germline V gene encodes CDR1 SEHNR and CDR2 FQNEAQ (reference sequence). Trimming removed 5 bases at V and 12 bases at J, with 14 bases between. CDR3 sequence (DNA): TGTGCCAGCAGCCGTGCCGGGGGAACGCAGTTCTTC. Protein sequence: CASSRAGGTQFF.

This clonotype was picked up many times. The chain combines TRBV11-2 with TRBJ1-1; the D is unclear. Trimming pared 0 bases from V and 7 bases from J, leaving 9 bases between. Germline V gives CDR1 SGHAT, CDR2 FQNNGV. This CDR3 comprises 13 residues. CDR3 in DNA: TGTGCCAGCAGCTTAGAGGGGTCGGGTGAAGCTTTCTTT. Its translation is CASSLEGSGEAFF.

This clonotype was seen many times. The CDR3 reads CASSFSGSDTQYF. For the CDR3, the DNA is TGTGCCAGCAGCTTTTCGGGTTCGGATACGCAGTATTTT. V is TRBV11-1 and J is TRBJ2-3; D call uncertain. Trimming left V 3 bases short and J 6 bases short, with 10 bases between. CDR3 length equals 13 residues. The germline gives CDR1 SGHAT, CDR2 FQDESV (reference sequence).

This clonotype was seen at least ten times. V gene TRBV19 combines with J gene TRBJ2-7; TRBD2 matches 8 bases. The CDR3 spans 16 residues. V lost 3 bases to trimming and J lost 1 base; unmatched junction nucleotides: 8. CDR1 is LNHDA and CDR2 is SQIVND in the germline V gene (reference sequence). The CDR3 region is CASSIGWVAGSYEQYF. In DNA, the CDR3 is TGTGCCAGTAGTATTGGTTGGGTAGCGGGATCCTACGAGCAGTACTTC.

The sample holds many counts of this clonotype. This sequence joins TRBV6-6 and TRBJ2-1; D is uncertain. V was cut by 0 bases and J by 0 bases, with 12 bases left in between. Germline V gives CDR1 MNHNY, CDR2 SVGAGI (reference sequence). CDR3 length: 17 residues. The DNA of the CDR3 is TGTGCCAGCAGTTACTCGGGTGGTCCCAGCTCCTACAATGAGCAGTTCTTC. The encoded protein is CASSYSGGPSSYNEQFF.

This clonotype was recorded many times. The CDR3 DNA reads TGTGCCAGCTCACCGGGCAGCAACTCTGGAAACACCATATATTTT. It yields the protein CASSPGSNSGNTIYF. The chain uses TRBV18 and TRBJ1-3; D gene ambiguous. Trimming left V 3 bases short and J 0 bases short, with 9 bases between. Germline CDR1 KGHSH, CDR2 LQKENI. This CDR3 comprises 15 residues.

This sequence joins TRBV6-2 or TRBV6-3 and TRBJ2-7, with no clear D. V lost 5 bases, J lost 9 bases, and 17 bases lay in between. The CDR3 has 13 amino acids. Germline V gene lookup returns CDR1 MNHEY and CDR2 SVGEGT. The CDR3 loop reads CASSTPGRSGQYF. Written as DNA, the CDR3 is TGTGCCAGCAGTACCCCGGGCCGCTCGGGGCAGTACTTC.

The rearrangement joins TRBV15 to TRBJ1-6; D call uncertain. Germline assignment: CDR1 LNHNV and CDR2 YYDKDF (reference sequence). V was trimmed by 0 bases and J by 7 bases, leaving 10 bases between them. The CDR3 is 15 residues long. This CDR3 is CATSRDYLGNSPLHF. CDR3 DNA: TGTGCCACCAGCAGAGATTACCTTGGCAATTCACCCCTCCACTTT.

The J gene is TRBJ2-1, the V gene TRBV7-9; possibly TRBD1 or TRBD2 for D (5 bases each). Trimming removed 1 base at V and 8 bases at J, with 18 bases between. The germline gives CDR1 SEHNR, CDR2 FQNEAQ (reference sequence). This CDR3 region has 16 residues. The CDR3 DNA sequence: TGTGCCAGCAGCTTAGTGTCGGACTTGGGGGTTGATGAGCAGTTCTTC. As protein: CASSLVSDLGVDEQFF.

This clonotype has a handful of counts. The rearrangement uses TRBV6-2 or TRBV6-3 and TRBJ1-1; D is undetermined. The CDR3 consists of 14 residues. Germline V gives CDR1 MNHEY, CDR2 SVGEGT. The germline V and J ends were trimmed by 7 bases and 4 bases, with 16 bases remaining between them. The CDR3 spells CASNGYEVSTEAFF. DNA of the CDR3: TGTGCCAGCAACGGGTATGAGGTCAGCACTGAAGCTTTCTTT.

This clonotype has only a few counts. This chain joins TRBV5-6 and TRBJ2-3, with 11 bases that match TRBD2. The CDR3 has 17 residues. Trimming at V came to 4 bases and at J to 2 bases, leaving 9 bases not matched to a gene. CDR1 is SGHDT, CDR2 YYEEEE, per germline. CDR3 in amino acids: CASSAGLAEGFTDTQYF. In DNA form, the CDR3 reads TGTGCCAGCAGCGCGGGACTAGCGGAGGGATTCACAGATACGCAGTATTTT.